The text below deals with one T cell receptor beta chain. Germline V lookup: CDR1 LNHDA, CDR2 SQIVND (reference sequence). The V gene lost 7 bases and the J gene lost 0 bases, with 16 bases spanning the gap. The CDR3 totals 16 residues. Original handling: Cell counts per sample came from amplifying reference gene primers. Repertoires were generated with immunoSEQ multiplex PCR, while TCRdb's copy carries only in-frame clones and drops some. That table supplies the V and J calls and clone size; D and trimming were determined from the DNA. Of about 210,000 clones detected, 70% to 90% appear once; the ten largest clones hold around 4.8%. This entry comes from a study of blood T cell repertoires in COVID-19. The overall study: Specimens from acute and convalescent COVID-19 originated in the United States, Italy and Spain. The analysed material was cDNA or gDNA that came from T cells, B-cell-depleted T cells, or PBMCs.

This TCR came from a woman in her thirties or forties with acute or convalescent COVID-19. V gene TRBV19 combines with J gene TRBJ2-1, with D tentatively TRBD2 (6 bases). The sample consisted of peripheral blood. The CDR3 spells CASNLGGSRSYNEQFF. Written as DNA, the CDR3 is TGTGCCAGTAACCTGGGAGGTAGCCGCTCCTACAATGAGCAGTTCTTC.